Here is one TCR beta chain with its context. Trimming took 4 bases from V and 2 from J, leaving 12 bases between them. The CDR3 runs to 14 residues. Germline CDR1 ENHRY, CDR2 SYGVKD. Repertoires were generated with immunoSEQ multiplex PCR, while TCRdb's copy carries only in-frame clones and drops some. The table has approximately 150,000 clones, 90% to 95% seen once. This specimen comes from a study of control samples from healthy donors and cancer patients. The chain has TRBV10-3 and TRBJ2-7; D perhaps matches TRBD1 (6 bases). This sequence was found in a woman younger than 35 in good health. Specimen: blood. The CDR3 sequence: CAISAGTGPYEQYF. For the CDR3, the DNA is TGTGCCATCAGTGCCGGCACAGGGCCCTACGAGCAGTACTTC.